Below, 2 T cell receptor beta chains from the same sample are listed, as sequenced in a study of blood T cell repertoires in COVID-19. The data were produced by immunoSEQ multiplex PCR, yet TCRdb's version contains in-frame clones alone and is incomplete. The sample has some 150,000 clones, roughly 88% seen once. The sequenced sample consisted of peripheral blood. Every receptor here comes from a man aged 60-69 years who had recovered from COVID-19.

This chain uses TRBV4-2 with TRBJ2-1, with TRBD2 matching over 7 bases. The CDR3 extends over 16 amino acids. J lost 5 bases, V lost 4 bases, and 11 bases had no gene match. Germline V gene lookup returns CDR1 LGHNA and CDR2 YNFKEQ. CDR3 DNA sequence: TGTGCCAGCAGCCCGGTCGAAAGGCGGGGGAACAATGAGCAGTTCTTC. It specifies CASSPVERRGNNEQFF.

This sequence joins TRBV20-1 and TRBJ1-2; tentative D call: TRBD1 (6 bases). The CDR3 is 12 amino acids. The V and J ends lost 3 bases and 2 bases respectively, with 7 bases between them. The germline gives CDR1 DFQATT, CDR2 SNEGSKA (reference sequence). CDR3 region: CSASGQNYGYTF. The CDR3 DNA reads as TGCAGTGCTAGTGGACAGAACTATGGCTACACCTTC.